This T cell receptor beta chain was documented in a study of response to subunit inactivated influenza vaccine. One entry per CDR3 protein, called by TCRdb with MiXCR from the RT-PCR reads. The sample includes over 650,000 distinct CDR3 sequences, about 18% of them seen just once. In this sample, this clonotype turned up a few times. This CDR3 region has 14 residues. V gave up 8 bases and J gave up 2 bases, with 13 bases separating them. Germline V gene lookup returns CDR1 ENHRY and CDR2 SYGVKD. The chain joins TRBV10-3 to TRBJ2-1; possible D gene TRBD2, 6 bases. This sequence originates from a man aged 45-60 years who received an inactivated influenza vaccine. The specimen was PBMCs from blood, collected roughly 5 days after vaccination. CDR3 protein: CAIGGLTAYNEQFF. CDR3 in DNA: TGTGCCATCGGGGGACTTACAGCCTACAATGAGCAGTTCTTC.